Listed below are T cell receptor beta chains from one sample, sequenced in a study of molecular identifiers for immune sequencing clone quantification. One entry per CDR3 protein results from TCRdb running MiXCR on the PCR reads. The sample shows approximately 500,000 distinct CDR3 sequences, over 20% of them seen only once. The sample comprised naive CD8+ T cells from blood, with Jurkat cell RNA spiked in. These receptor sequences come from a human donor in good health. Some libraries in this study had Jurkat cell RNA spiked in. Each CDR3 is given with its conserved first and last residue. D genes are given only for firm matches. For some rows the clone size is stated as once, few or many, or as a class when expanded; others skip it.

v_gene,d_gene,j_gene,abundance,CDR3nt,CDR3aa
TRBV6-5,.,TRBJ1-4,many,TGTGCCAGCAGTTACTCCCCCAGGGTCGATATTGAAAAACTGTTTTTT,CASSYSPRVDIEKLFF
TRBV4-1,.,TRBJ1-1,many,TGCGCCAGCAGCCTGACTCTTGTGAACACTGAAGCTTTCTTT,CASSLTLVNTEAFF
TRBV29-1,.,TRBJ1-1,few,TGCAGCGTTGAAGATGTCGGCAGGGAGACGGACACTGAAGCTTTCTTT,CSVEDVGRETDTEAFF
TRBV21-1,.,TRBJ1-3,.,TGTGCCAGCAGCGGGGACAGAGCTGATGGAAACACCATATATTTT,CASSGDRADGNTIYF
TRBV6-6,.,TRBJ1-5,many,TGTGCCAGCAGGCCACAGGGAGATCAGCCCCAGCATTTT,CASRPQGDQPQHF
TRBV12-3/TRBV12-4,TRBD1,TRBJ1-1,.,TGTGCCAGCAGTCTGGGACAGTTCTACACTGAAGCTTTCTTT,CASSLGQFYTEAFF
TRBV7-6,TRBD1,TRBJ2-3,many,TGTGCCAGCAGCGCCCCGGACAGGGACGTTGATACGCAGTATTTT,CASSAPDRDVDTQYF
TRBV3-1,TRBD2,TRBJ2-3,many,TGTGCCAGCAGCCCGGGACTAGGCGCAGATACGCAGTATTTT,CASSPGLGADTQYF
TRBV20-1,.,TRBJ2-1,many,TGCAGTGCTAGGGACGAGAACGGTGAGCAGTTCTTC,CSARDENGEQFF
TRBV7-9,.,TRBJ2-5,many,TGTGCCAGCAGCTTCACAGGGACCCAAGAGACCCAGTACTTC,CASSFTGTQETQYF
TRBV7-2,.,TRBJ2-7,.,TGTGCCTGCAGCTTAATGGGCAGATCGTACGAGCAGTACTTC,CACSLMGRSYEQYF
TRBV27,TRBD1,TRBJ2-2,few,TGTGCCAGCAGTTTATTAGGACAGGGGGCAGCCTACACCGGGGAGCTGTTTTTT,CASSLLGQGAAYTGELFF
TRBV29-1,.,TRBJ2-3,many,TGCAGCGTTGAGGGGGGATCCTACACAGATACGCAGTATTTT,CSVEGGSYTDTQYF
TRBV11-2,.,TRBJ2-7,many,TGTGCCAGCAGCTTACGGACACCCGAGACATACGAGCAGTACTTC,CASSLRTPETYEQYF
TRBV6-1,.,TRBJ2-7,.,TGTGCCAGCTACAGGGGAGGCGAGCAGTACTTC,CASYRGGEQYF
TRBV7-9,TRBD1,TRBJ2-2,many,TGTGCCAGCAGCCGTGACAGGGGGTCCACCGGGGAGCTGTTTTTT,CASSRDRGSTGELFF
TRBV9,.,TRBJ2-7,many,TGTGCCAGCAGCCCCACAGAGTCCCGGTACTACGAGCAGTACTTC,CASSPTESRYYEQYF